Each of the 11 T cell receptor beta chains below was sequenced from the same sample in a study of cytomegalovirus exposure and HLA in healthy donors. PCR primers comprised 60 Vbeta and 13 Jbeta primers. Method: immunoSEQ multiplex PCR; TCRdb's copy keeps in-frame clones and lacks some. The data show approximately 100,000 clones, 75% to 90% seen once. The sequenced sample was PBMCs. The receptors stem from a middle-aged man in good health and CMV-seropositive.

This chain connects TRBV7-6 to TRBJ1-1; D is perhaps TRBD1 (6 bases). Germline assignment: CDR1 SGHVS and CDR2 FNYEAQ. The V and J ends lost 5 bases and 1 base respectively, with 11 bases between them. This CDR3 contains 14 residues. CDR3 sequence reads: CASSEQGANTEAFF. The DNA for the CDR3 is TGTGCCAGCAGCGAACAGGGCGCGAACACTGAAGCTTTCTTT. The full variable domain, with the rest looked up from reference TRBV7-6 and TRBJ1-1, is GAGVSQSPRYKVTKRGQDVALRCDPISGHVSLYWYRQALGQGPEFLTYFNYEAQQDKSGLPNDRFSAERPEGSISTLTIQRTEQRDSAMYRCASSEQGANTEAFFGQGTRLTVV.

This clone has a single count. The chain combines TRBV6-5 with TRBJ2-2, with D uncertain. Looked up from germline, CDR1 is MNHEY and CDR2 is SVGAGI. V shed 0 bases and J shed 6 bases, with 8 bases lying between them. This CDR3 spans 14 amino acids. As DNA, the CDR3 is TGTGCCAGCAGTTACTCGATTCCGGCCGGGGAGCTGTTTTTT. Residues: CASSYSIPAGELFF.

This clone was picked up one time. The chain carries TRBV11-2 and TRBJ2-5, with TRBD1 matching over 10 bases. The J call could be wrong; TRBJ2-7 is a better fit for the DNA end. In germline, CDR1 is SGHAT, CDR2 FQNNGV. The CDR3 is made up of 15 amino acids. CDR3 nucleotide sequence: TGTGCCAGCAGCCGGGGGACAGGGGCCACCTACGAGCAGTACTTC. Its translation: CASSRGTGATYEQYF.

The rearrangement joins TRBV6-1 to TRBJ2-1, with D perhaps TRBD1 (5 bases). Germline CDR1 reads MNHNS; CDR2 reads SASEGT. The CDR3 loop spans 14 amino acids. Between the trimmed V and J ends, which lost 1 base and 8 bases, there was a span of 12 bases. The CDR3 region has the DNA TGTGCCAGCAGTGAAGGTCCAGGGTGGCATGAGCAGTTCTTC. Residues: CASSEGPGWHEQFF.

This chain uses TRBV28 with TRBJ2-7; the match to TRBD1 covers 7 bases. This CDR3 region has 12 residues. With V trimmed by 6 bases and J by 2 bases, 1 base remained unmatched. CDR1 and CDR2 (germline): MDHEN, SYDVKM. This chain's CDR3 is CASRGQTYEQYF. As DNA, the CDR3 is TGTGCCAGCAGGGGACAGACCTACGAGCAGTACTTC.

The chain combines TRBV6-5 with TRBJ1-2; D not certain. V was shortened by 2 bases and J by 5 bases, with 9 bases between the two germline ends. Looked up from germline, CDR1 is MNHEY and CDR2 is SVGAGI. This CDR3 comprises 13 residues. CDR3 bases: TGTGCCAGCAGTTACGACACAATTTATGGCTACACCTTC. Amino acids: CASSYDTIYGYTF.

The chain couples TRBV11-3 to TRBJ2-5, with a weak D call TRBD2 (5 bases). V dropped 2 bases and J dropped 5 bases, with 9 bases sitting between them. Germline V gene lookup returns CDR1 SGHNT and CDR2 YENEEA. The CDR3 contains 13 residues. The CDR3 reads CASSLTSGETQYF. The CDR3 region has the DNA TGTGCCAGCAGCTTAACTTCGGGGGAGACCCAGTACTTC.

This chain links TRBV5-6 with TRBJ1-2; weak D call: TRBD1 (5 bases). V was clipped by 4 bases and J by 4 bases, with 11 bases between them. The V gene's germline CDR1 is SGHDT and CDR2 YYEEEE. The CDR3 runs 13 residues. The CDR3 sequence is CASSPGTPYGYTF. CDR3 nucleotide sequence: TGTGCCAGCAGCCCCGGGACTCCCTATGGCTACACCTTC.

V usage is TRBV7-5 and J usage is TRBJ1-5. TRBV7-5 counts as a pseudogene. This CDR3 has 15 amino acids. CDR3: CARSLGRGENQPQHF. DNA for the CDR3: TGTGCCAGAAGCTTAGGCCGCGGGGAAAATCAGCCCCAGCATTTT.

This rearrangement joins TRBV6-5 to TRBJ1-2; unclear D gene. Deletions cut 2 bases from V and 2 bases from J, with 12 bases between. CDR3 length: 15 amino acids. Per germline, CDR1 MNHEY and CDR2 SVGAGI. CDR3 protein: CASSYRTEGNYGYTF. The CDR3, as DNA: TGTGCCAGCAGTTACCGAACAGAAGGAAACTATGGCTACACCTTC.

This clone was detected a few times. V gene TRBV4-2 combines with J gene TRBJ2-7; 16 bases are a match to TRBD2. V gave up 5 bases and J gave up 4 bases; unmatched junction bases: 11. CDR1 is LGHNA, CDR2 YNFKEQ, per germline. The CDR3 has 18 residues. The CDR3 DNA reads TGTGCCAGCAGCACGTTTCTGGGACTAGCGGGAGGGCCGTACGAGCAGTACTTC. Amino acid sequence: CASSTFLGLAGGPYEQYF.